Described below is a single TCR beta chain sequence and its context. This clonotype has ten or more counts. The antigen it recognizes is unknown. Per-base qualities were not stored, and no clone one base away is much larger. TCR beta CDR3 regions were amplified from RNA transcripts. A first-round RT-PCR of the TCR CDR3 used the HTBI primer set with the Qiagen OneStep RT-PCR kit. The libraries were constructed in a second round of multiplex PCR and then size-selected and purified. Sequencing of the libraries was done on an Illumina HiSeq2000 using paired-end 100 bp reads. Under the source paper's analysis protocol: SOAPnuke was used to process the raw data, with reads discarded if the reads contained adapters or uncalled bases, had a mean Phred below 15, or lacked an exact constant-primer or identifier match. COPE v1.2.5 was used to merge the high-quality paired reads, and each unique nucleotide sequence was defined as a clonotype. Clonotypes were aligned to IMGT TRBV, TRBD and TRBJ reference segments using MiTCR v1.1. The analysis was restricted to V-J combinations with a frequency above 0.0001, which together covered 99% to 99.2% of the repertoires. A TCS score was defined as the ratio between F50 (clonal expansion) and ExV (chaos), using BLOSUM62-based TCRdist between CDR3 peptides within each V-J. Welch's t-statistics and random forest reduced 514 V-J features to some 14, which were used in a naive Bayes classifier (R e1071). The similarity between thyroid and blood repertoires was quantified using the Morisita-Horn index. In-frame beta chains were kept once TCRdb had trimmed the public reads at Q25 with fastp and called clones with MiXCR. One record per CDR3 amino acid sequence lists the most common genes and DNA. The V and J calls were determined by TCRdb, not by the authors. This sample holds about 680,000 distinct CDR3 sequences; about 35% were observed only once. Clones ranked in the top ten supply roughly 30% of the sample.

The CDR3, from cysteine to phenylalanine, totals 15 residues. The entry retains the CDR3 DNA only, 45 bases that are in frame from base 1. The germline V gene sets CDR1 to SGHDT and CDR2 to YYEEEE. Relative to germline, V is 4 bases shorter and J is 4 bases shorter, with 17 bases between their ends. This entry belongs to a study of T cells in Graves' hyperthyroidism and ophthalmopathy (dated by TCRdb to about 2019). With regard to the full study: Peripheral blood was collected at initial diagnosis, before any treatment. To identify distinguishing TCR V-J signatures, a discovery cohort of some 100 patients was used, comprising 43 with Graves' ophthalmopathy and around 57 with stable Graves' hyperthyroidism. Prospective prediction of ophthalmopathy was tested in an independent validation cohort of approximately 19 hyperthyroidism patients and 17 patients who later progressed to ophthalmopathy. The 100 or so discovery patients were divided at random into training and test sets in a 7:3 ratio. In roughly six Graves' hyperthyroidism patients, the study also compared T-cell repertoires from thyroid tissue with T-cell repertoires from blood. After blood sampling, hyperthyroidism patients were treated with methimazole at a starting dose of 30 mg daily, and ophthalmopathy patients were treated with high-dose intravenous methylprednisolone. The paper describes TCR Vbeta CDR3 sequencing of 140 or so peripheral blood samples, made up of some 40 ophthalmopathy patients, some 76 hyperthyroidism patients and around 17 progressor patients. Overall results and qualifications from the work: In validation, progression to ophthalmopathy was predicted by the model with nearly 71% sensitivity and about 72% specificity, a median of approximately 6.5 months before onset. Most expanded thyroid clonotypes (frequency above 0.001) were also found in blood, which suggests that blood repertoires may mirror thyroid immune responses. A model built on a 13 V-J signature distinguished ophthalmopathy from stable hyperthyroidism, reaching 85% to 90% sensitivity and around 81% specificity in cross-validation and 80%/75% in testing. Sample size was not statistically predetermined, and investigators were not blinded to group allocation.

A patient counted as having stable Graves' hyperthyroidism if no progression to ophthalmopathy occurred over 18 months of follow-up. Hyperthyroidism patients were aged 18 to 65 years and newly diagnosed, with disease duration of less than 2 months. Any patient with an uncontrolled infection, another autoimmune disease, pregnancy or lactation was excluded. Clinical symptoms, serum thyroxine and TRAb, thyroid ultrasound, and orbital computed tomography formed the basis for the diagnoses. PBMCs were isolated from more than 8 ml of fresh peripheral blood by Ficoll-Paque density gradient centrifugation. Total RNA was extracted with Trizol reagent, and quality was checked on an Agilent 2100 Bioanalyzer.

Sequencing used blood. The V gene is TRBV5-6 and the J gene is TRBJ1-2; the D gene is perhaps TRBD1, on 5 matching bases. This clonotype originated in a woman aged 40-49 years with Graves' hyperthyroidism. CDR3 sequence: CASSRLTGGSYGYTF. In nucleotides, the sequence is TGTGCCAGCAGCCGTCTAACGGGGGGAAGCTATGGCTACACCTTC.